This TCR beta chain derives from a study of T cells in tuberculosis. Study-wide background: A South African cohort included IGRA-negative adolescents, latently infected IGRA-positive adolescents and adults with active tuberculosis.

CDR3 length: 16 amino acids. CDR1 and CDR2 (germline): MGHRA, YSYEKL. The V gene end was trimmed by 4 bases and the J gene end by 0 bases; junction bases not matched to a gene: 8. Clones were read by immunoSEQ multiplex PCR, and TCRdb kept only the in-frame ones, dropping some. The sample has 40,000 to 45,000 clones, roughly 94% seen once. Sequenced sample: PBMCs. V is TRBV4-1 and J is TRBJ1-1, with 7 bases aligning to TRBD1. The origin of this receptor is a donor between 5 and 29 years old with latent tuberculosis or without tuberculosis infection. Some clones in this sample may be carry-over from other donors' samples. The CDR3 sequence is CASSPGTEGMNTEAFF. The DNA for the CDR3 is TGCGCCAGCAGCCCGGGGACAGAGGGTATGAACACTGAAGCTTTCTTT.